These 10 T cell receptor beta chains were sequenced from one sample in a study of cytotoxic CD8 clonotypes in ibrutinib-treated CLL. Clones were read by immunoSEQ multiplex PCR, and TCRdb kept only the in-frame ones, dropping some. The sample contains roughly 180,000 clones, 72% of which appear only once. Sequenced here: PBMCs, sampled after 24 months of ibrutinib treatment. These receptors came from a human donor with chronic lymphocytic leukemia.

The chain has TRBV7-3 and TRBJ1-1; D remains unclear. V was pared by 5 bases and J by 8 bases, with 12 bases between. The germline V gene has CDR1 SGHTA and CDR2 FQGTGA. The CDR3 consists of 12 residues. The CDR3 DNA reads TGTGCCAGCAGCCCAAGAACGGGGGAAGCTTTCTTT. It codes for CASSPRTGEAFF.

Here the CDR3 reads CAWSVYRGTQYF. The CDR3 DNA reads as TGTGCCTGGAGTGTATACCGGGGAACCCAGTACTTC. The chain couples TRBV30 to TRBJ2-5; D perhaps matches TRBD2 (5 bases). V was trimmed by 0 bases and J by 8 bases, leaving 10 bases between them. Germline V gene data show CDR1 as GTSNPN and CDR2 as SVGIG (reference sequence). The CDR3 is made up of 12 amino acids. Full variable domain (rest looked up from reference TRBV30 and TRBJ2-5): SQTIHQWPATLVQPVGSPLSLECTVEGTSNPNLYWYRQAAGRGLQLLFYSVGIGQISSEVPQNLSASRPQDRQFILSSKKLLLSDSGFYLCAWSVYRGTQYFGPGTRLLVL.

V gene TRBV9 combines with J gene TRBJ2-1; D is perhaps TRBD2 (6 bases). Germline V lookup: CDR1 SGDLS, CDR2 YYNGEE. This CDR3 comprises 15 residues. V was trimmed by 0 bases and J by 7 bases, leaving 14 bases between them. Here the CDR3 reads CASSVVGGLRNEQFF. CDR3 bases: TGTGCCAGCAGCGTAGTGGGGGGACTGAGGAATGAGCAGTTCTTC.

CDR3 sequence reads: CASSLAGGHQPQHF. CDR3 in DNA: TGTGCCAGCAGCTTAGCGGGTGGGCATCAGCCCCAGCATTTT. The rearrangement links TRBV7-9 to TRBJ1-5; D ambiguous. V gave up 0 bases and J gave up 5 bases, with 8 bases separating them. Germline values: CDR1 SEHNR, CDR2 FQNEAQ (reference sequence). This CDR3 has 14 amino acids. The variable domain in full, completed from reference TRBV7-9 and TRBJ1-5, reads DTGVSQNPRHKITKRGQNVTFRCDPISEHNRLYWYRQTLGQGPEFLTYFQNEAQLEKSRLLSDRFSAERPKGSFSTLEIQRTEQGDSAMYLCASSLAGGHQPQHFGDGTRLSIL.

The chain employs TRBV9 and TRBJ2-1; tentatively, D is TRBD1 (6 bases). Germline V gene sequence: CDR1 SGDLS, CDR2 YYNGEE. Trimming stripped 4 bases from V and 2 bases from J, with 16 bases between. This CDR3 has 16 amino acids. Here the CDR3 reads CASSPRGGSPYNEQFF. CDR3 DNA sequence: TGTGCCAGCAGCCCGCGAGGGGGTTCACCCTACAATGAGCAGTTCTTC.

The rearrangement links TRBV29-1 to TRBJ2-7; TRBD2 might be the D (7 bases). The V and J ends lost 6 bases and 4 bases respectively, with 19 bases between them. This CDR3 contains 14 residues. Germline V lookup: CDR1 SQVTM, CDR2 ANQGSEA. CDR3 loop: CSVARGLAVYEQYF. The CDR3 coding sequence is TGCAGCGTCGCCCGGGGGCTAGCGGTGTACGAGCAGTACTTC.

The chain uses TRBV5-6 and TRBJ2-7, with D possibly being TRBD1 (6 bases). The V end lost 0 bases, the J end lost 3 bases, and 13 bases lay between the germline ends. The germline V gene has CDR1 SGHDT and CDR2 YYEEEE. The CDR3 contains 15 residues. CDR3 residues: CASSLGQDGGYEQYF. CDR3 DNA sequence: TGTGCCAGCAGCTTGGGACAGGATGGTGGCTACGAGCAGTACTTC.

This clone was recorded a few times. This chain joins TRBV19 and TRBJ1-1; 9 positions agree with TRBD1. The germline CDR1 and CDR2 sequences are LNHDA and SQIVND (reference sequence). The length of the CDR3 is 14 residues. V trimming: 4 bases; J trimming: 8 bases; junction bases outside the gene matches: 8. The CDR3 spells CASSTGQGLSEAFF. Written as DNA, the CDR3 is TGTGCCAGTAGTACGGGACAGGGTCTCTCAGAAGCTTTCTTT.

The chain links TRBV6-5 to TRBJ2-1, with 10 bases fitting TRBD2. V shed 0 bases and J 9 bases; nucleotides not matched to a gene: 5. Germline CDR1 and CDR2: MNHEY and SVGAGI. The CDR3 totals 15 residues. CDR3 nucleotides: TGTGCCAGCAGTTACTCTCTAGCGGGGGTACGTGAGCAGTTCTTC. It specifies CASSYSLAGVREQFF.

The chain recombines TRBV7-2 with TRBJ2-7; D remains ambiguous. This CDR3 spans 15 amino acids. Germline assignment: CDR1 SGHTA and CDR2 FQGNSA. V was trimmed by 2 bases and J by 4 bases, leaving 15 bases between them. The DNA of the CDR3 is TGTGCCAGCAGCTTATCTGGTGGCACGACGTACGAGCAGTACTTC. It translates to CASSLSGGTTYEQYF.